The clone carrying this T cell receptor beta chain appeared a few times. Whenever a sequencing run was performed, it yielded over 160 million TCR-beta sequences from 15-18 subjects. TCRdb ran MiXCR on the 5' RACE reads and lists one entry per CDR3 protein. The sample yields under 70,000 distinct CDR3 sequences, 5.2% seen once. Deletions cut 4 bases from V and 0 bases from J, with 20 bases between. CDR1 and CDR2 from the germline V gene are SGHRS and YFSETQ. The CDR3 is made up of 19 amino acids. The record originates from a study of neurological immune-mediated disorders. Sequencing input: PBMCs. This clonotype originated in a woman aged 25 to 39 with multiple sclerosis. This chain links TRBV5-1 with TRBJ2-6; TRBD1 is a possible D gene (6 bases). The CDR3 sequence is CASSGYPGHGISGANVLTF. The CDR3, as DNA: TGCGCCAGCAGCGGATATCCGGGACATGGAATCTCTGGGGCCAACGTCCTGACTTTC. Together with reference TRBV5-1 and TRBJ2-6, the CDR3 gives the full variable domain: KAGVTQTPRYLIKTRGQQVTLSCSPISGHRSVSWYQQTPGQGLQFLFEYFSETQRNKGNFPGRFSGRQFSNSRSEMNVSTLELGDSALYLCASSGYPGHGISGANVLTFGAGSRLTVL.